The present T cell receptor (beta chain) was sequenced within a study of a mutant IDH1 vaccine in newly diagnosed glioma. Study as a whole: The study gave patients eight vaccinations in weeks 1, 3, 5, 7, 11, 15, 19, 23.

Sequencing used immunoSEQ multiplex PCR; TCRdb keeps in-frame clones, though not all of them. In the table there are approximately 44,000 clones, approximately 89% of which are singletons. The germline V and J ends were trimmed by 4 bases and 0 bases, with 16 bases remaining between them. Germline CDR1 GTSNPN, CDR2 SVGIG (reference sequence). There are 16 residues in the CDR3. Time point noted: week 23, last vaccination. Doses comprised 300 ug of mutant IDH1 20-mer peptide each, plus topical imiquimod. Tumors from donors were new WHO grade 3 or 4 IDH1-mutant astrocytomas with ATRX loss. As concerns this clone: The antigen is not known.

The sequencing used PBMCs, collected from a glioma patient whose treatment included an IDH1 peptide vaccine. This clonotype originated in a man aged 50 to 59 with glioma. The rearrangement joins TRBV30 to TRBJ2-1; D is perhaps TRBD1 or TRBD2 (5 bases each). CDR3 in amino acids: CAWIEGRAHSYNEQFF. The DNA for the CDR3 is TGTGCCTGGATTGAGGGGAGAGCCCACTCCTACAATGAGCAGTTCTTC.